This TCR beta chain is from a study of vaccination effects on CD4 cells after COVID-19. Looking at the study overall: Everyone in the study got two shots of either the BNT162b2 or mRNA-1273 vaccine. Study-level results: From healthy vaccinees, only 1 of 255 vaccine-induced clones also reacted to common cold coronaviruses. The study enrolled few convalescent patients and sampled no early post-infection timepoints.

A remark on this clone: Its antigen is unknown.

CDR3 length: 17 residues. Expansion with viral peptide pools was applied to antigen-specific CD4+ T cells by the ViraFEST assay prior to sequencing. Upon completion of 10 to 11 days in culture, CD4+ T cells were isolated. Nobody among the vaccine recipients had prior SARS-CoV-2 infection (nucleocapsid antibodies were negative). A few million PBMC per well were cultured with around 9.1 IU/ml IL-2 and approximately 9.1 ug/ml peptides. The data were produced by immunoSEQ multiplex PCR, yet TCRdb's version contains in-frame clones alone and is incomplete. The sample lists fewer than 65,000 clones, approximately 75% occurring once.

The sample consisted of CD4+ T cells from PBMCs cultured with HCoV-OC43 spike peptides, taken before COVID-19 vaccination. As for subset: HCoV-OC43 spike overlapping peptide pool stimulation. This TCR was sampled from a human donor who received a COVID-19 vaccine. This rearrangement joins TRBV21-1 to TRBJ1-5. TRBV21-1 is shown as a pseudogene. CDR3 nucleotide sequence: TGTGCCAGCAGCCCCGGGGCTTTAAGGGGCTTCGGTCAGCCCCAGCATTTT. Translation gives CASSPGALRGFGQPQHF.